Below are 2 T cell receptor beta chains sequenced from a single sample in a study of tumor and adjacent non-tumor tissue in lung cancer. A modified ARM-PCR protocol with three rounds of nested PCR amplified TCRbeta. TCRdb passed the multiplex PCR reads through MiXCR, listing each CDR3 protein once. The table includes 52,000 or so distinct CDR3 sequences, around two thirds detected once. This sample's RNA came from whole unsorted tissue. Distant lung tissue was collected more than 3 cm away from the tumor edge. The sample taken for sequencing was distant non-tumor lung tissue. The origin of the receptors is a woman aged 55-70 years with non-small cell lung cancer.

This chain joins TRBV28 and TRBJ2-6, with D tentatively TRBD1 or TRBD2 (6 bases each). CDR3 length: 15 amino acids. The germline gives CDR1 MDHEN, CDR2 SYDVKM. Trimming took off 2 bases at V and 8 bases at J, with 13 bases between the two ends. CDR3 bases: TGTGCCAGCAGTTTAACACGGGGGCCGACCAACGTCCTGACTTTC. Translated, it gives CASSLTRGPTNVLTF.

In its sample, this clonotype was seen a few times. This chain connects TRBV5-8 to TRBJ2-1; 13 bases fit TRBD2. This CDR3 region has 20 residues. The germline V gene has CDR1 SGHTS and CDR2 YDEGEE. The V segment lost 2 bases and the J segment 0 bases; nucleotides outside the gene matches: 11. The CDR3: CASSFEFGTSGKSSYNEQFF. CDR3 bases: TGTGCCAGCAGCTTTGAGTTTGGGACTAGCGGGAAGAGCTCCTACAATGAGCAGTTCTTC.